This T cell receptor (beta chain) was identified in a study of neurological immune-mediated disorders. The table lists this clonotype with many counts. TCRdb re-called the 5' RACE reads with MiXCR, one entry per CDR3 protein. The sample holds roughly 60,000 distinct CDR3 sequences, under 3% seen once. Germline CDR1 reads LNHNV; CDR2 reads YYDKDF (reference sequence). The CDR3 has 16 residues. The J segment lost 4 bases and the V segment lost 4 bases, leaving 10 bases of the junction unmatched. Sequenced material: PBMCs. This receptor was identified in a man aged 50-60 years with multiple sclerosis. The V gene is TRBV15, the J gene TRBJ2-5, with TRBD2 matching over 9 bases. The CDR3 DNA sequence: TGTGCCACCAGCACCGGGACTAGCCGGGCGGCAGAGACCCAGTACTTC. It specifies CATSTGTSRAAETQYF.